A selection of T cell receptor beta chains follows, all from one sample in a study of blood T cells in healthy people across ages. TCRdb passed the 5' RACE reads through MiXCR, listing each CDR3 protein once. Of around 1.7 million distinct CDR3 sequences listed, approximately 28% are singletons. Sequences were obtained from blood. The receptors were gathered from a woman aged 25 to 39 in good health. Each CDR3 is given with its conserved first and last residue. D genes are given only for firm matches. Expanded clones get a size class; other rows say once, few or many, or leave the size out.

clone size: few; J gene: TRBJ2-7; V gene: TRBV6-1; D gene: TRBD2; CDR3 DNA: TGTGCCAGCAGGGGAAGCGGTAGCGGGGGTTACTACGAGCAGTACTTC; CDR3 protein: CASRGSGSGGYYEQYF
clone size: few; J gene: TRBJ1-5; V gene: TRBV18; D gene: .; CDR3 DNA: TGTGCCAGCTCACCCCAGTCTAAGCAGCCCCAGCATTTT; CDR3 protein: CASSPQSKQPQHF
clone size: many; J gene: TRBJ2-1; V gene: TRBV12-3/TRBV12-4; D gene: .; CDR3 DNA: TGTGCCAGCAGTCGAAGGACATACGAAAACAATGAGCAGTTCTTC; CDR3 protein: CASSRRTYENNEQFF
clone size: few; J gene: TRBJ1-2; V gene: TRBV2; D gene: .; CDR3 DNA: TGTGCCAGCAGTGATAGGAGTGAGCGGCGCTATGGCTACACCTTC; CDR3 protein: CASSDRSERRYGYTF
clone size: few; J gene: TRBJ2-5; V gene: TRBV5-1; D gene: .; CDR3 DNA: TGCGCCAGCAGCTTGGCTGACAGGGGAGGGGAGACCCAGTACTTC; CDR3 protein: CASSLADRGGETQYF
clone size: few; J gene: TRBJ1-1; V gene: TRBV5-1; D gene: TRBD1; CDR3 DNA: TGCGCCAGCAGCTTGGCCACTGGGACAGGGGGGGAGACTGAAGCTTTCTTT; CDR3 protein: CASSLATGTGGETEAFF
clone size: many; J gene: TRBJ2-4; V gene: TRBV10-1; D gene: .; CDR3 DNA: TGCGCCAGCAGTGATGGGGGCAGAAACATTCAGTACTTC; CDR3 protein: CASSDGGRNIQYF
clone size: many; J gene: TRBJ2-1; V gene: TRBV12-5; D gene: .; CDR3 DNA: TGTGCTAGTGGTTTGTCACAGGGTAGGGCCTACAATGAGCAGTTCTTC; CDR3 protein: CASGLSQGRAYNEQFF
clone size: .; J gene: TRBJ2-2; V gene: TRBV2; D gene: TRBD2; CDR3 DNA: TGTGCCAGCAACCCCGGACTAGCGTTCGCCGGGGAGCTGTTTTTT; CDR3 protein: CASNPGLAFAGELFF
clone size: .; J gene: TRBJ2-3; V gene: TRBV5-1; D gene: .; CDR3 DNA: TGCGCCAGCAAGTCTGGGGGGCCCTCTAGCACAGATACGCAGTATTTT; CDR3 protein: CASKSGGPSSTDTQYF
clone size: .; J gene: TRBJ1-5; V gene: TRBV12-3/TRBV12-4; D gene: .; CDR3 DNA: TGTGCCAGCAGTCCTAGGGTGGGGGGCAATCAGCCCCAGCATTTT; CDR3 protein: CASSPRVGGNQPQHF
clone size: .; J gene: TRBJ2-7; V gene: TRBV6-5; D gene: .; CDR3 DNA: TGTGCCAGCACAAGCGTCCGGGACAAGAACTACGAGCAGTACTTC; CDR3 protein: CASTSVRDKNYEQYF
clone size: few; J gene: TRBJ1-2; V gene: TRBV4-3; D gene: .; CDR3 DNA: TGCGCCAGCAGCCAAGTGGGGGGCTATGGCTACACCTTC; CDR3 protein: CASSQVGGYGYTF
clone size: few; J gene: TRBJ2-3; V gene: TRBV2; D gene: .; CDR3 DNA: TGTGCCAGCAAGGTCGGAACTCTTGAAGATACGCAGTATTTT; CDR3 protein: CASKVGTLEDTQYF
clone size: few; J gene: TRBJ2-3; V gene: TRBV11-3; D gene: TRBD2; CDR3 DNA: TGTGCCAGCAGCCCCTCTACTAGCGGGAGTACGCAGTATTTT; CDR3 protein: CASSPSTSGSTQYF
clone size: few; J gene: TRBJ2-1; V gene: TRBV3-1; D gene: .; CDR3 DNA: TGTGCCAGCAGCCAGGCCGGTGGGCAGTTCTTC; CDR3 protein: CASSQAGGQFF
clone size: .; J gene: TRBJ1-2; V gene: TRBV4-1; D gene: .; CDR3 DNA: TGCGCCAGCAGCCACCCCTTCGGGGACCTCACCTTC; CDR3 protein: CASSHPFGDLTF
clone size: .; J gene: TRBJ1-4; V gene: TRBV20-1; D gene: .; CDR3 DNA: TGCAGTGCTAGGATAGGGCTGATTAATGAAAAACTGTTTTTT; CDR3 protein: CSARIGLINEKLFF